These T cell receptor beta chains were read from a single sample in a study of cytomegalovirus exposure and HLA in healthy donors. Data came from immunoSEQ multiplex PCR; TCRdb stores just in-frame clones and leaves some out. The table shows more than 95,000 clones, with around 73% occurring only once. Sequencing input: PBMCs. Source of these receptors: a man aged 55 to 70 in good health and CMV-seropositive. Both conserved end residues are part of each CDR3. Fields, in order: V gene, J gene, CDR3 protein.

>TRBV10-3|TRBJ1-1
CAISEPPGRGQISTEAFF
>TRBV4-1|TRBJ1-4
CASSQGRTDSNEKLFF
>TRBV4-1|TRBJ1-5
CASSLAGGNQPQHF
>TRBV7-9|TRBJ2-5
CASSSPGVGETQYF
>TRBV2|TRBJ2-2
CASSRDSLDTGELFF
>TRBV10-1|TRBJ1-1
CASSADRGNTEAFF
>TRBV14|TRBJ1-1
CASSQDLAGHEAFF
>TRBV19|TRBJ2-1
CASSIGGEGEQFF
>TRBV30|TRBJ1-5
CAWSVYGGAQHF
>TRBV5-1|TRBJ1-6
CASSLQGADSPLHF
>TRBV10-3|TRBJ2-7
CAISASSQSSYEQYF
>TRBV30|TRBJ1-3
CAWSLTGPSSGNTIYF
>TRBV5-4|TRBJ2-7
CASGQDGVDGQYF
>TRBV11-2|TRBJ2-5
CASSLTSGAETQYF